The 26 T cell receptor beta chains below come from one sample, sequenced in a study of shared T cell receptors in the human thymus. TCRdb's copy holds only in-frame clones and misses some; the assay was immunoSEQ multiplex PCR. The sample includes roughly 700,000 clones, 85% to 90% of them seen just once. These data were also filed under a second study, of human thymus T cells.

Sequencing used thymocytes. Receptor source: a boy under three years old with a congenital heart defect.

The DNA of the CDR3 is TGTGCCAGCAAATTTGAGCGGGAGGGCGATGAGCAGTTCTTC. Its protein product is CASKFEREGDEQFF. This chain uses TRBV5-4 with TRBJ2-1; 10 bases match TRBD2. There are 14 residues in the CDR3. V lost 6 bases and J lost 8; bases outside the gene matches: 8. Germline V gene sequence: CDR1 SGHNT, CDR2 YYREEE (reference sequence). The variable domain in full, with the rest retrieved from reference TRBV5-4 and TRBJ2-1, is ETGVTQSPTHLIKTRGQQVTLRCSSQSGHNTVSWYQQALGQGPQFIFQYYREEENGRGNFPPRFSGLQFPNYSSELNVNALELDDSALYLCASKFEREGDEQFFGPGTRLTVL.

V gene TRBV5-6 combines with J gene TRBJ2-7; 7 nucleotides align to TRBD2. V trimming: 6 bases; J trimming: 7 bases; junction bases outside the gene matches: 4. The CDR3 totals 11 residues. Germline V gene data show CDR1 as SGHDT and CDR2 as YYEEEE. This chain's CDR3 is CASTPRGEQYF. CDR3 bases: TGTGCCAGCACCCCGCGGGGGGAGCAGTACTTC.

The chain couples TRBV10-3 to TRBJ2-7; 7 bases fit TRBD2. This CDR3 has 12 amino acids. Germline CDR1 and CDR2: ENHRY and SYGVKD. V trimming: 4 bases; J trimming: 3 bases; junction bases outside the gene matches: 0. CDR3 residues: CAISGTSYEQYF. CDR3 coding DNA: TGTGCCATCAGTGGGACTAGCTACGAGCAGTACTTC.

J is TRBJ2-1 and V is TRBV14; possible D gene TRBD1, 5 bases. V dropped 4 bases and J dropped 6 bases, with 16 bases sitting between them. Per germline, CDR1 SGHDN and CDR2 FVKESK. The CDR3 consists of 15 residues. The CDR3 is CASSLRDGRVNEQFF. Here the CDR3 DNA reads TGTGCCAGCAGCCTCCGAGACGGCAGGGTCAATGAGCAGTTCTTC.

The chain carries TRBV27 and TRBJ2-6, with D possibly matching TRBD2 (5 bases). The CDR3 has 17 residues. Germline CDR1 reads MNHEY; CDR2 reads SMNVEV (reference sequence). Trimming cost V 4 bases and J 0 bases, with 13 bases left between them. CDR3 region: CASSCGQASSGANVLTF. CDR3 DNA sequence: TGTGCCAGCAGTTGCGGGCAGGCCTCCTCTGGGGCCAACGTCCTGACTTTC.

The V and J genes are TRBV10-3 and TRBJ1-1; 8 nucleotides line up with TRBD1. The germline CDR1 and CDR2 sequences are ENHRY and SYGVKD. V trimming: 7 bases; J trimming: 3 bases; junction bases outside the gene matches: 4. The CDR3 totals 13 residues. CDR3 DNA sequence: TGTGCCATCAAGCCACAGGGGGACACTGAAGCTTTCTTT. The encoded protein is CAIKPQGDTEAFF.

The sample holds a few counts of this clone. This rearrangement joins TRBV5-1 to TRBJ2-5, with 8 bases matching TRBD2. Germline V CDR1 and CDR2: SGHRS, YFSETQ. CDR3 length: 14 residues. V trimming: 0 bases; J trimming: 4 bases; junction bases outside the gene matches: 2. CDR3 coding DNA: TGCGCCAGCAGCTTGGTTCTAGCGGGAGAGACCCAGTACTTC. Translation gives CASSLVLAGETQYF.

The rearrangement joins TRBV11-2 to TRBJ2-1; tentative D call: TRBD2 (6 bases). The V end was cut by 5 bases, the J end by 1 base, with 15 bases between. Germline CDR1 reads SGHAT; CDR2 reads FQNNGV. The CDR3 contains 16 residues. CDR3 DNA sequence: TGTGCCAGCAGCGCAAGACGGGGGAGATCCTACAATGAGCAGTTCTTC. Its translation is CASSARRGRSYNEQFF.

The chain combines TRBV5-1 with TRBJ2-3; D not resolved. V was trimmed by 0 bases and J by 6 bases, leaving 11 bases between them. The germline gives CDR1 SGHRS, CDR2 YFSETQ. The CDR3 has 14 residues. The CDR3 bases are TGCGCCAGCAGCTTGGAGTTCAGTTGCGATACGCAGTATTTT. This gives the protein CASSLEFSCDTQYF.

The table lists this clone with a few counts. The chain uses TRBV11-2 and TRBJ2-7; D gene ambiguous. The CDR3 length is 15 residues. V gave up 3 bases and J gave up 0 bases, with 12 bases separating them. Germline V lookup: CDR1 SGHAT, CDR2 FQNNGV. The CDR3 nucleotides read TGTGCCAGCAGCTTCGCGACATCAAGCTCCTACGAGCAGTACTTC. Amino acids: CASSFATSSSYEQYF.

The chain recombines TRBV5-8 with TRBJ2-7; possible D gene TRBD1, 5 bases. V was shortened by 6 bases and J by 2 bases, with 21 bases between the two germline ends. Germline loops: CDR1 SGHTS, CDR2 YDEGEE. This CDR3 contains 16 residues. The CDR3 spells CASNDSHLNKTYEQYF. DNA for the CDR3: TGTGCCAGCAATGACAGCCACCTAAATAAAACCTACGAGCAGTACTTC. Full variable domain (rest looked up from reference TRBV5-8 and TRBJ2-7): EAGVTQSPTHLIKTRGQQATLRCSPISGHTSVYWYQQALGLGLQFLLWYDEGEERNRGNFPPRFSGRQFPNYSSELNVNALELEDSALYLCASNDSHLNKTYEQYFGPGTRLTVT.

V gene TRBV5-4 combines with J gene TRBJ2-1, with a weak D call TRBD2 (7 bases). Trimming cost V 0 bases and J 3 bases, with 22 bases left between them. This CDR3 spans 19 amino acids. From germline, CDR1 is SGHNT and CDR2 YYREEE (reference sequence). CDR3 nucleotides: TGTGCCAGCAGCTTGGGCCGGGGGGCGGCTTCGAAGGGCTACAATGAGCAGTTCTTC. Protein: CASSLGRGAASKGYNEQFF.

The chain couples TRBV6-5 to TRBJ2-3; 13 bases map to TRBD2. Germline CDR1 is MNHEY and CDR2 is SVGAGI. The J segment lost 7 bases and the V segment lost 5 bases, leaving 3 bases of the junction unmatched. The CDR3 is 14 amino acids. As DNA, the CDR3 is TGTGCCAGCAGTGGGGGACTAGCGGGGCATACGCAGTATTTT. This gives the protein CASSGGLAGHTQYF.

The chain uses TRBV9 and TRBJ2-1; TRBD2 aligns across 7 bases. The CDR3 totals 14 residues. The trim removed 4 bases at V and 12 bases at J, leaving 13 bases unmatched. Germline V CDR1 and CDR2: SGDLS, YYNGEE. The CDR3: CASSPSEGRAAQFF. The CDR3 DNA is TGTGCCAGCAGCCCCTCCGAAGGGAGGGCCGCGCAGTTCTTC.

The V and J genes are TRBV7-2 and TRBJ2-7; 8 bases align to TRBD2. The CDR3 is made up of 17 amino acids. V was clipped by 2 bases and J by 5 bases; unmatched bases: 14. CDR1 and CDR2 (germline): SGHTA, FQGNSA. The CDR3 loop reads CASSLFGGGPLPDEQYF. CDR3 DNA sequence: TGTGCCAGCAGCTTATTCGGCGGGGGGCCTCTCCCTGACGAGCAGTACTTC.

DNA for the CDR3: TGTGCCAGCCTCCAGGGGGCCAATGAGCAGTTCTTC. Translated: CASLQGANEQFF. The chain uses TRBV28 and TRBJ2-1, with 8 bases aligning to TRBD1. Germline CDR1 MDHEN, CDR2 SYDVKM. V shed 8 bases, J shed 6 bases, and the junction held 3 bases outside the gene matches. The CDR3 is made up of 12 amino acids.

The DNA of the CDR3 is TGTGCCAGCAGTTTGGGGAGGGGGGCCAAAAACATTCAGTACTTC. Its translation: CASSLGRGAKNIQYF. The chain has TRBV27 and TRBJ2-4; D possibly corresponds to TRBD2 (7 bases). Germline CDR1 MNHEY, CDR2 SMNVEV (reference sequence). This CDR3 spans 15 amino acids. V lost 3 bases to trimming and J lost 1 base, with 10 bases between them.

In this sample, this clone turned up a few times. The chain uses TRBV18 and TRBJ2-3; tentative D call: TRBD1 (5 bases). The V end lost 4 bases, the J end lost 5 bases, and 19 bases lay between the germline ends. CDR3 size: 16 residues. Germline V gene sequence: CDR1 KGHSH, CDR2 LQKENI. In nucleotides, the CDR3 is TGTGCCAGCTCACGACAGTACCTGCTAATGAGAGATACGCAGTATTTT. It yields the protein CASSRQYLLMRDTQYF. Looking up the rest from reference TRBV18 and TRBJ2-3 gives the full variable domain: NAGVMQNPRHLVRRRGQEARLRCSPMKGHSHVYWYRQLPEEGLKFMVYLQKENIIDESGMPKERFSAEFPKEGPSILRIQQVVRGDSAAYFCASSRQYLLMRDTQYFGPGTRLTVL.

This chain links TRBV5-6 with TRBJ2-7; TRBD2 aligns across 8 bases. V shed 0 bases, J shed 2 bases, and the junction held 4 bases outside the gene matches. Germline CDR1 and CDR2: SGHDT and YYEEEE. This CDR3 region has 15 residues. The CDR3 is CASSLGVGLAYEQYF. The CDR3 DNA reads TGTGCCAGCAGCTTGGGGGTGGGACTAGCCTACGAGCAGTACTTC.

This clone was picked up one time. The chain carries TRBV18 and TRBJ2-5; 10 bases map to TRBD2. Germline V lookup: CDR1 KGHSH, CDR2 LQKENI. Trimming at V came to 3 bases and at J to 5 bases, leaving 9 bases not matched to a gene. CDR3 length equals 16 residues. CDR3 coding DNA: TGTGCCAGCTCACCCTCCGGGACTAGCGCGCGGGAGACCCAGTACTTC. It translates to CASSPSGTSARETQYF.

V and J are TRBV11-3 and TRBJ2-7; 12 bases fit TRBD2. Germline values: CDR1 SGHNT, CDR2 YENEEA. V gave up 0 bases and J gave up 3 bases; unmatched junction bases: 9. This CDR3 is 18 amino acids long. The CDR3, as DNA: TGTGCCAGCAGCTTAGACCCGATGACTAGCGGGAGCATCTACGAGCAGTACTTC. This gives the protein CASSLDPMTSGSIYEQYF.

This rearrangement joins TRBV28 to TRBJ2-5; TRBD2 might be the D (7 bases). This CDR3 has 14 amino acids. V lost 10 bases to trimming and J lost 5 bases, with 20 bases between them. Germline V gene sequence: CDR1 MDHEN, CDR2 SYDVKM. In DNA, the CDR3 is TGTGCCACCGGAGGGGGGGAGGGCGCGGAGACCCAGTACTTC. Translated: CATGGGEGAETQYF.

This rearrangement joins TRBV6-6 to TRBJ1-5; TRBD1 is a possible D gene (5 bases). The CDR3 length is 15 residues. The germline V gene has CDR1 MNHNY and CDR2 SVGAGI (reference sequence). Trimming shortened V by 2 bases and J by 5 bases, and 13 bases separated the two germline ends. The DNA of the CDR3 is TGTGCCAGCAGTTACGTGTCTGGGGCCGATCAGCCCCAGCATTTT. Translated: CASSYVSGADQPQHF.

This clone was seen a single time. This chain uses TRBV28 with TRBJ2-7; TRBD1 agrees at 10 bases. V gave up 6 bases and J gave up 1 base; unmatched junction bases: 18. Germline values: CDR1 MDHEN, CDR2 SYDVKM. This CDR3 spans 19 amino acids. This chain's CDR3 is CASSRVFGDRGYPSYEQYF. Here the CDR3 DNA reads TGTGCCAGCAGCCGAGTCTTCGGGGACAGGGGATATCCTTCCTACGAGCAGTACTTC.

The gene calls are TRBV4-3 and TRBJ2-7; TRBD2 agrees at 8 bases. This CDR3 is 17 amino acids long. The V gene's germline CDR1 is LGHNA and CDR2 YSLEER. V lost 4 bases and J lost 5; bases outside the gene matches: 16. In DNA form, the CDR3 reads TGCGCCAGCAGCCTTCAAAGCATGGGGACTAGAAGTCACGAGCAGTACTTC. Translating it yields CASSLQSMGTRSHEQYF.

The V call is TRBV10-1, the J call TRBJ2-5, with 9 bases that match TRBD1. Trimming at V came to 4 bases and at J to 4 bases, leaving 4 bases not matched to a gene. This CDR3 is built from 14 residues. Germline V lookup: CDR1 WNHNN, CDR2 SYGVQD (reference sequence). DNA for the CDR3: TGCGCCAGCAGTGGACAGGGGGATAGAGAGACCCAGTACTTC. Protein: CASSGQGDRETQYF.